This T cell receptor (beta chain) was captured in a study of technical replicates of blood from a handful of donors. Here immunoSEQ multiplex PCR was the method, and the copy in TCRdb shows in-frame clones only, minus some. The sample comprises roughly 82,000 clones, over 80% of which are singletons, and roughly 0.27% rests with the top ten. Deletions cut 1 base from V and 2 bases from J, with 9 bases between. The CDR3 spans 16 residues. Germline CDR1 and CDR2: LNHDA and SQIVND (reference sequence). V usage is TRBV19 and J usage is TRBJ1-6; D is unclear. The specimen was T cells isolated from PBMCs. This TCR derives from a human donor in good health. In DNA form, the CDR3 reads TGTGCCAGTAGTATAGGAGGGTTGGCCTATAATTCACCCCTCCACTTT. Translation: CASSIGGLAYNSPLHF.